The next 27 T cell receptor beta chains were all read from a single sample in a study of T cells in Graves' hyperthyroidism and ophthalmopathy. From RNA transcripts, TCR beta CDR3 regions were amplified. First-round RT-PCR with HTBI primers amplified the TCR CDR3 region. TCRdb reanalysed the multiplex PCR reads using MiXCR and keeps one entry per CDR3 protein. The data show 310,000 or so distinct CDR3 sequences, about a sixth seen once. The material sequenced was blood. These receptors were taken from a woman aged 55-75 years with Graves' ophthalmopathy.

This clonotype was detected many times. The chain recombines TRBV7-9 with TRBJ2-7, with 9 bases aligning to TRBD1. Per germline, CDR1 SEHNR and CDR2 FQNEAQ (reference sequence). There are 16 residues in the CDR3. V was clipped by 5 bases and J by 4 bases; unmatched bases: 12. The CDR3 DNA reads as TGTGCCAGCAGCGATACCGGACAGGGGCCGTATTACGAGCAGTACTTC. Translation gives CASSDTGQGPYYEQYF. The whole variable domain, remainder taken from reference TRBV7-9 and TRBJ2-7, is DTGVSQNPRHKITKRGQNVTFRCDPISEHNRLYWYRQTLGQGPEFLTYFQNEAQLEKSRLLSDRFSAERPKGSFSTLEIQRTEQGDSAMYLCASSDTGQGPYYEQYFGPGTRLTVT.

CDR3 nucleotide sequence: TGTGCCAGCAGCTTCGGGACAGGGGCGAAACAGCCCCAGCATTTT. Its protein is CASSFGTGAKQPQHF. The chain links TRBV7-2 to TRBJ1-5; TRBD1 agrees at 10 bases. The J segment lost 7 bases and the V segment lost 3 bases, leaving 6 bases of the junction unmatched. This CDR3 region has 15 residues. Germline CDR1 and CDR2: SGHTA and FQGNSA.

The chain links TRBV12-3 or TRBV12-4 to TRBJ2-7; 10 nucleotides align to TRBD1. The junction had 2 bases not matched to a gene; V was cut back by 3 bases and J by 0 bases. This CDR3 has 15 amino acids. The CDR3 DNA sequence: TGTGCCAGCAGTTTTGGGACAGGGGTCTCCTACGAGCAGTACTTC. It encodes CASSFGTGVSYEQYF.

As for this clonotype: The junction does not match germline at one end; this may be a read error. J is TRBJ2-3 and V is TRBV5-1; 9 bases are shared with TRBD1. The CDR3 extends over 14 amino acids. Germline V gene lookup returns CDR1 SGHRS and CDR2 YFSETQ. CDR3 region: CPSSLTGGEDTQYF. DNA for the CDR3: TGCCCCAGCAGCCTGACAGGGGGTGAAGATACGCAGTATTTT.

This clonotype occurred many times. The chain combines TRBV2 with TRBJ1-2, with 9 bases fitting TRBD1. This CDR3 has 13 amino acids. The germline V gene encodes CDR1 SNHLY and CDR2 FYNNEI. V trimming: 6 bases; J trimming: 7 bases; junction bases outside the gene matches: 6. Here the CDR3 DNA reads TGTGCCAGCAGCCCACAGGGGGCGTTTGGCTACACCTTC. Its protein is CASSPQGAFGYTF.

This clonotype was observed many times. The chain combines TRBV7-2 with TRBJ1-6, with 8 bases lining up with TRBD1. The germline V gene has CDR1 SGHTA and CDR2 FQGNSA. The CDR3 is 18 residues long. J gave up 6 bases and V 0 bases, and 10 bases lay outside the gene matches. The CDR3 region has the DNA TGTGCCAGCAGCTTAGCTTCCAGGGGGCTAGGAGGTAATTCACCCCTCCACTTT. It encodes CASSLASRGLGGNSPLHF. The full variable domain, in which reference TRBV7-2 and TRBJ1-6 provide the parts outside the CDR3, is GAGVSQSPSNKVTEKGKDVELRCDPISGHTALYWYRQSLGQGLEFLIYFQGNSAPDKSGLPSDRFSAERTGGSVSTLTIQRTQQEDSAVYLCASSLASRGLGGNSPLHFGNGTRLTVT.

This clonotype appeared once. V usage is TRBV20-1 and J usage is TRBJ1-1; D possibly corresponds to TRBD1 (6 bases). This CDR3 is built from 15 residues. The germline CDR1 and CDR2 sequences are DFQATT and SNEGSKA (reference sequence). Trimming removed 3 bases from V and 1 base from J, with 15 bases in between. CDR3 nucleotides: TGCAGTGCTAGCGGAGGGGGACAAACGAACACTGAAGCTTTCTTT. This translates into CSASGGGQTNTEAFF.

This clonotype was recorded at least ten times. The genes are TRBV28 and TRBJ2-3; tentative D call: TRBD2 (6 bases). In germline, CDR1 is MDHEN, CDR2 SYDVKM. The CDR3 is 15 residues long. Trimming stripped 5 bases from V and 2 bases from J, with 14 bases between. In nucleotides, the CDR3 is TGTGCCAGCAGTCCGGGACTGGTTTACACAGATACGCAGTATTTT. It codes for CASSPGLVYTDTQYF.

This clonotype appeared a few times. This sequence may be a read error, since a much larger clone differs from it by one base. CDR3 amino acids: CASSYPGTSTYEQYF. CDR3 DNA: TGTGCCAGCAGCTATCCCGGGACTAGCACTTACGAGCAGTACTTC. The chain links TRBV3-1 to TRBJ2-7, with TRBD2 matching 9 bases. The germline gives CDR1 LGHDT, CDR2 YNNKEL (reference sequence). The CDR3 contains 15 residues. The junction had 9 bases not matched to a gene; V was cut back by 5 bases and J by 4 bases.

The gene calls are TRBV19 and TRBJ2-5, with TRBD1 matching 10 bases. V was clipped by 6 bases and J by 2 bases; unmatched bases: 9. The length of the CDR3 is 16 residues. Germline V lookup: CDR1 LNHDA, CDR2 SQIVND (reference sequence). The CDR3 spells CASRVEPGQGQETQYF. In DNA form, the CDR3 reads TGTGCCAGTAGGGTAGAACCGGGACAGGGGCAAGAGACCCAGTACTTC.

This clonotype has ten or more counts. The chain employs TRBV3-1 and TRBJ2-7; D gene unclear. Looked up from germline, CDR1 is LGHDT and CDR2 is YNNKEL (reference sequence). The CDR3 extends over 13 amino acids. Trimming took 4 bases from V and 9 from J, leaving 16 bases between them. In nucleotides, the CDR3 is TGTGCCAGCAGCCGACCAATGGGCGTTGGGCAGTACTTC. Residues: CASSRPMGVGQYF.

This clonotype was observed a handful of times. The chain is built from TRBV10-3 and TRBJ1-3; D perhaps matches TRBD1 (5 bases). Germline values: CDR1 ENHRY, CDR2 SYGVKD. This CDR3 has 14 residues. Trimming left V 8 bases short and J 4 bases short, with 15 bases between. The CDR3 nucleotides are TGTGCCATCGCTAATCAGGGTTCAGGAAACACCATATATTTT. This sequence encodes CAIANQGSGNTIYF.

The table lists this clonotype with a few counts. This chain joins TRBV9 and TRBJ2-5; the match to TRBD2 covers 7 bases. The CDR3 sequence is 16 residues long. J lost 2 bases, V lost 0 bases, and 7 bases had no gene match. Germline CDR1 SGDLS, CDR2 YYNGEE. In DNA, the CDR3 is TGTGCCAGCAGCGTAGGAGTAGCGGGTCCACAAGAGACCCAGTACTTC. Amino acid sequence: CASSVGVAGPQETQYF.

This rearrangement joins TRBV11-2 to TRBJ2-7; D remains ambiguous. The CDR3 sequence is 13 residues long. V was pared by 5 bases and J by 12 bases, with 20 bases between. Germline V lookup: CDR1 SGHAT, CDR2 FQNNGV. The CDR3 DNA sequence: TGTGCCAGCAGCAACAGCCAGGCGGTGTTGCGGTACTTC. This codes for CASSNSQAVLRYF. The full variable domain, in which reference TRBV11-2 and TRBJ2-7 provide the parts outside the CDR3, is EAGVAQSPRYKIIEKRQSVAFWCNPISGHATLYWYQQILGQGPKLLIQFQNNGVVDDSQLPKDRFSAERLKGVDSTLKIQPAKLEDSAVYLCASSNSQAVLRYFGPGTRLTVT.

The rearrangement joins TRBV6-2 or TRBV6-3 to TRBJ2-2, with D perhaps TRBD1 or TRBD2 (6 bases each). The CDR3 is 17 amino acids. Germline-derived CDR1 and CDR2 are MNHEY and SVGEGT. Trimming cost V 6 bases and J 4 bases, with 21 bases left between them. The CDR3 DNA sequence: TGTGCCAGCAGCGGACAGCCCGGACGGAGGGGCACCGGGGAGCTGTTTTTT. As protein: CASSGQPGRRGTGELFF.

This clonotype came up a few times. The chain couples TRBV9 to TRBJ2-1; 11 bases line up with TRBD2. The trim removed 2 bases at V and 4 bases at J, leaving 5 bases unmatched. The CDR3 consists of 16 residues. Germline-derived CDR1 and CDR2 are SGDLS and YYNGEE. The CDR3 DNA is TGTGCCAGCAGCGTGATTACTAGCGGGGGTTACAATGAGCAGTTCTTC. Its translation is CASSVITSGGYNEQFF.

The sample holds a few counts of this clonotype. The rearrangement uses TRBV4-3 and TRBJ2-5, with 7 bases lining up with TRBD2. The CDR3 is 17 amino acids. The germline V gene has CDR1 LGHNA and CDR2 YSLEER. J was trimmed by 5 bases and V by 4 bases; bases with no gene match: 16. The CDR3 DNA reads as TGCGCCAGCAGCCCAGGGAATCCCCCTAGCGGCCTGGAGACCCAGTACTTC. It specifies CASSPGNPPSGLETQYF.

As concerns this clonotype: This may stem from a read error, because a much larger clone lies one nucleotide away. V usage is TRBV25-1 and J usage is TRBJ2-1, with TRBD2 matching 9 bases. CDR3 length: 14 residues. Germline values: CDR1 MGHDK, CDR2 SYGVNS. The trim removed 5 bases at V and 9 bases at J, leaving 8 bases unmatched. The CDR3 region is CASSKGGGVVEQFF. In nucleotides, the CDR3 is TGTGCCAGCAGTAAGGGCGGGGGGGTAGTTGAGCAGTTCTTC.

This clonotype was seen many times. The V call is TRBV5-1, the J call TRBJ2-2, with D unclear. From germline, CDR1 is SGHRS and CDR2 YFSETQ. The CDR3 covers 13 residues. V was clipped by 5 bases and J by 6 bases, with 11 bases between them. CDR3 in amino acids: CASSPDRAGELFF. DNA of the CDR3: TGCGCCAGCAGTCCGGATCGGGCCGGGGAGCTGTTTTTT.

This clonotype was observed at least ten times. The chain joins TRBV3-1 to TRBJ2-2; D may be TRBD1 (6 bases). The V end was cut by 2 bases, the J end by 8 bases, with 12 bases between. CDR1 LGHDT and CDR2 YNNKEL come from the germline V gene (reference sequence). The CDR3 covers 14 residues. The CDR3 loop is CASSQRQAGGELFF. The CDR3 coding sequence is TGTGCCAGCAGCCAAAGACAGGCTGGAGGGGAGCTGTTTTTT.

The V call is TRBV6-1, the J call TRBJ1-2; D call uncertain. This CDR3 comprises 13 residues. CDR1 and CDR2 from the germline V gene are MNHNS and SASEGT. V lost 5 bases to trimming and J lost 8 bases, with 15 bases between them. This CDR3 reads CASSLVPGGGYTF. In DNA, the CDR3 is TGTGCCAGCAGTCTGGTTCCTGGCGGCGGCTACACCTTC.

This clonotype was detected many times. The gene calls are TRBV25-1 and TRBJ1-1; no definite D call. CDR3 length: 13 residues. Trimming took off 7 bases at V and 1 base at J, with 10 bases between the two ends. Germline V gene data show CDR1 as MGHDK and CDR2 as SYGVNS. CDR3 amino acids: CASTAEWNTEAFF. The CDR3 region has the DNA TGTGCCAGCACGGCAGAGTGGAACACTGAAGCTTTCTTT. The full variable domain, with the rest looked up from reference TRBV25-1 and TRBJ1-1, is EADIYQTPRYLVIGTGKKITLECSQTMGHDKMYWYQQDPGMELHLIHYSYGVNSTEKGDLSSESTVSRIRTEHFPLTLESARPSHTSQYLCASTAEWNTEAFFGQGTRLTVV.

This clonotype was counted many times. This chain connects TRBV30 to TRBJ2-7, with D hard to call. The germline gives CDR1 GTSNPN, CDR2 SVGIG (reference sequence). V was pared by 2 bases and J by 7 bases, with 12 bases between. This CDR3 is 12 amino acids long. CDR3 bases: TGTGCCTGGAGTACCTCCGTTGTTGAGCAGTACTTC. This codes for CAWSTSVVEQYF. Full variable domain (rest looked up from reference TRBV30 and TRBJ2-7): SQTIHQWPATLVQPVGSPLSLECTVEGTSNPNLYWYRQAAGRGLQLLFYSVGIGQISSEVPQNLSASRPQDRQFILSSKKLLLSDSGFYLCAWSTSVVEQYFGPGTRLTVT.

This clonotype showed up just a few times. The chain is built from TRBV6-1 and TRBJ1-2; 7 bases fit TRBD1. CDR3 length: 12 residues. Losses at the gene ends were 8 bases for V and 3 bases for J; bases not matched to a gene: 3. The germline CDR1 and CDR2 sequences are MNHNS and SASEGT. The CDR3 nucleotides are TGTGCCAGCCACAGGGGCCACTATGGCTACACCTTC. Its translation: CASHRGHYGYTF.

This clonotype was picked up many times. V and J are TRBV28 and TRBJ2-7; TRBD1 matches at 7 bases. Per germline, CDR1 MDHEN and CDR2 SYDVKM. Germline trimming cut 4 bases from V and 3 bases from J; bases unmatched to any gene: 6. This CDR3 is built from 14 residues. The CDR3 coding sequence is TGTGCCAGCAGTTCGCCCGGGACAGTCTACGAGCAGTACTTC. This codes for CASSSPGTVYEQYF.

In its sample, this clonotype was seen many times. The chain uses TRBV7-9 and TRBJ2-7; no reliable D call. From germline, CDR1 is SEHNR and CDR2 FQNEAQ (reference sequence). V was trimmed by 2 bases and J by 2 bases, leaving 10 bases between them. There are 14 residues in the CDR3. The CDR3 spells CASSLKGDPYEQYF. CDR3 DNA sequence: TGTGCCAGCAGCTTAAAAGGAGATCCCTACGAGCAGTACTTC.

The J gene is TRBJ2-3, the V gene TRBV30, with TRBD2 identical over 9 bases. The germline V gene encodes CDR1 GTSNPN and CDR2 SVGIG (reference sequence). J gave up 0 bases and V 5 bases, and 6 bases lay outside the gene matches. This CDR3 is built from 15 residues. The CDR3 sequence: CAWDRLAGSTDTQYF. In DNA, the CDR3 is TGTGCCTGGGACCGTCTAGCGGGGAGCACAGATACGCAGTATTTT.